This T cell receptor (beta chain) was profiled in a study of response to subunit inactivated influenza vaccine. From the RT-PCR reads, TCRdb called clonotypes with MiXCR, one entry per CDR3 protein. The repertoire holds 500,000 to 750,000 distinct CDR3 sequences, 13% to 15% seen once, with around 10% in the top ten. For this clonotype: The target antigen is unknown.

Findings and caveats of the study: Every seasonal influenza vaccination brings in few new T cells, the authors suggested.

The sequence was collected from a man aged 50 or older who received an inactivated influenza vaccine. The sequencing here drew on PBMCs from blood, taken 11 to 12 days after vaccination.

This CDR3 is CATSDPTQGGTDTQYF. In nucleotides, the CDR3 is TGTGCCACCAGTGACCCCACCCAAGGCGGCACAGATACGCAGTATTTT. The rearrangement joins TRBV24-1 to TRBJ2-3, with D unclear. V was pared by 4 bases and J by 1 base, with 14 bases between. CDR3 length equals 16 residues. CDR1 is KGHDR, CDR2 SFDVKD, per germline.